One and the same sample provided the 9 T cell receptor beta chains below, sequenced in a study of T cell responses to AZD1222 COVID-19 vaccine. Method: immunoSEQ multiplex PCR; TCRdb's copy keeps in-frame clones and lacks some. The table records roughly 84,000 clones, 70% to 90% of them present only once. The sequencing here drew on peripheral blood, taken on day 0 of AZD1222 vaccination. These receptors all come from an adult in good health.

This clone came up once. This chain joins TRBV10-1 and TRBJ1-5, with a tentative D call TRBD1 (5 bases). The length of the CDR3 is 13 residues. The germline V gene encodes CDR1 WNHNN and CDR2 SYGVQD (reference sequence). V shed 8 bases and J shed 4 bases, with 12 bases lying between them. The CDR3 DNA follows: TGCGCCAGCCAGGCCAACAGGAATCAGCCCCAGCATTTT. Its protein product is CASQANRNQPQHF.

This clone is medium-sized. V and J are TRBV13 and TRBJ2-5, with TRBD2 identical over 9 bases. CDR3 length: 14 amino acids. Per the germline V gene, CDR1 is PRHDT and CDR2 is FYEKMQ (reference sequence). V was pared by 1 base and J by 4 bases, with 1 base of the junction left unmatched. The chain's CDR3 is CASSLELAGETQYF. DNA for the CDR3: TGTGCCAGCAGCTTAGAACTAGCGGGAGAGACCCAGTACTTC. The full variable domain, its missing parts supplied by reference TRBV13 and TRBJ2-5, is AAGVIQSPRHLIKEKRETATLKCYPIPRHDTVYWYQQGPGQDPQFLISFYEKMQSDKGSIPDRFSAQQFSDYHSELNMSSLELGDSALYFCASSLELAGETQYFGPGTRLLVL.

J is TRBJ2-7 and V is TRBV6-5; D may match TRBD1 or TRBD2 (5 bases each). Trimming removed 6 bases at V and 3 bases at J, with 15 bases between. The CDR3 has 14 residues. Germline CDR1 reads MNHEY; CDR2 reads SVGAGI. CDR3 region: CASRDRDLIYEQYF. As DNA, the CDR3 is TGTGCCAGCAGGGACCGGGACCTAATCTACGAGCAGTACTTC.

The chain combines TRBV9 with TRBJ1-3, with D tentatively TRBD1 (6 bases). Per germline, CDR1 SGDLS and CDR2 YYNGEE. The V end was cut by 0 bases, the J end by 0 bases, with 19 bases between. CDR3 length: 19 amino acids. The CDR3 nucleotides read TGTGCCAGCAGCGTAGGGGGGGCCCAGGGATCGGGCTCTGGAAACACCATATATTTT. Translating it yields CASSVGGAQGSGSGNTIYF.

The CDR3 spells CSARDNTEAFF. In DNA form, the CDR3 reads TGCAGTGCTCGGGACAACACTGAAGCTTTCTTT. The V and J genes are TRBV20-1 and TRBJ1-1; a weak D match, TRBD1 (5 bases). The CDR3 spans 11 residues. CDR1 and CDR2 from the germline V gene are DFQATT and SNEGSKA (reference sequence). V gave up 5 bases and J gave up 2 bases, with 6 bases separating them.

This clone occurred once. The chain uses TRBV4-2 and TRBJ2-7; 9 nucleotides match TRBD1. CDR1 and CDR2 from the germline V gene are LGHNA and YNFKEQ. CDR3 length equals 15 residues. Unmatched junction bases numbered 4, after V lost 0 bases and J lost 4 bases. The CDR3 sequence is CASSQEATGGYEQYF. The CDR3 bases are TGTGCCAGCAGCCAAGAGGCGACAGGGGGATACGAGCAGTACTTC.

CDR3: CASSFLTRRERAEAFF. CDR3 nucleotides: TGTGCCAGCAGTTTTTTAACCAGGAGGGAGCGGGCTGAAGCTTTCTTT. The V gene is TRBV27, the J gene TRBJ1-1; D is ambiguous. Germline CDR1 reads MNHEY; CDR2 reads SMNVEV (reference sequence). The CDR3 covers 16 residues. Trimming removed 3 bases from V and 6 bases from J, with 20 bases in between.

The V gene is TRBV7-2, the J gene TRBJ1-5; weak D call: TRBD1 (5 bases). Germline V lookup: CDR1 SGHTA, CDR2 FQGNSA. CDR3 length: 15 amino acids. Trimming stripped 1 base from V and 2 bases from J, with 9 bases between. CDR3 in amino acids: CASSLVGGGNQPQHF. CDR3 sequence (DNA): TGTGCCAGCAGCTTAGTGGGGGGTGGCAATCAGCCCCAGCATTTT. The complete variable domain, with remaining parts taken from reference TRBV7-2 and TRBJ1-5, reads GAGVSQSPSNKVTEKGKDVELRCDPISGHTALYWYRQSLGQGLEFLIYFQGNSAPDKSGLPSDRFSAERTGGSVSTLTIQRTQQEDSAVYLCASSLVGGGNQPQHFGDGTRLSIL.

This clone is a singleton in its sample. The chain couples TRBV19 to TRBJ1-1; D remains unclear. The CDR3 consists of 15 residues. Germline lookup yields CDR1 LNHDA and CDR2 SQIVND (reference sequence). Deletions cut 8 bases from V and 0 bases from J, with 16 bases between. CDR3 nucleotide sequence: TGTGCCAGTTTCCCACGACAAGGGCTGAACACTGAAGCTTTCTTT. Translating it yields CASFPRQGLNTEAFF.